The 28 T cell receptor beta chains listed next were all sequenced from one sample in a study of glioma-infiltrating T cells after dendritic cell vaccination. Documented time point: after dendritic cell vaccination, including at tumor progression/relapse. Sequencing was performed with immunoSEQ multiplex PCR; in TCRdb, only in-frame clones are kept and a portion is missing. The table has roughly 60,000 clones, around nine tenths seen once. Material: blood, obtained after dendritic cell vaccination. The source of these receptors is a human donor with glioblastoma.

The rearrangement joins TRBV7-3 to TRBJ2-5, with a tentative D call TRBD1 (5 bases). The CDR3 sequence is 13 residues long. Germline-derived CDR1 and CDR2 are SGHTA and FQGTGA. Between the trimmed V and J ends, which lost 5 bases and 1 base, there was a span of 8 bases. The CDR3 reads CASSQGAQETQYF. CDR3 DNA sequence: TGTGCCAGCAGCCAAGGGGCCCAAGAGACCCAGTACTTC.

The chain combines TRBV11-1 with TRBJ2-3; a weak D match, TRBD1 (7 bases). Trimming stripped 5 bases from V and 4 bases from J, with 19 bases between. Germline loops: CDR1 SGHAT, CDR2 FQDESV (reference sequence). CDR3 length equals 16 residues. DNA of the CDR3: TGTGCCAGCAGCCCCCTCAGGGGGGCGTCGGCAGATACGCAGTATTTT. It is translated as CASSPLRGASADTQYF.

The chain carries TRBV30 and TRBJ1-2; 10 nucleotides align to TRBD1. This CDR3 spans 14 amino acids. V gave up 5 bases and J gave up 2 bases; unmatched junction bases: 5. Germline values: CDR1 GTSNPN, CDR2 SVGIG (reference sequence). The chain's CDR3 is CAWAGTGANYGYTF. DNA for the CDR3: TGTGCCTGGGCCGGGACAGGGGCCAACTATGGCTACACCTTC.

This clone turned up a few times. The rearrangement joins TRBV7-2 to TRBJ2-2, with 9 bases fitting TRBD1. CDR1 is SGHTA, CDR2 FQGNSA, per germline. The CDR3 is 16 amino acids. After removal of 5 bases from V and 1 base from J, the junction contained 5 bases not matched to a gene. Written as DNA, the CDR3 is TGTGCCAGCAGCCCGCAGGACAGGGGGAACACCGGGGAGCTGTTTTTT. Amino acid sequence: CASSPQDRGNTGELFF.

The chain couples TRBV28 to TRBJ2-6; 7 bases match TRBD1. The CDR3 length is 17 residues. CDR1 and CDR2 (germline): MDHEN, SYDVKM. The trim removed 6 bases at V and 1 base at J, leaving 9 bases unmatched. The CDR3 loop is CASSRDSPGSGANVLTF. The CDR3 DNA reads as TGTGCCAGCAGCCGGGACAGCCCCGGATCTGGGGCCAACGTCCTGACTTTC.

This sequence joins TRBV2 and TRBJ2-7; tentative D call: TRBD1 (6 bases). The germline CDR1 and CDR2 sequences are SNHLY and FYNNEI. V gave up 6 bases and J gave up 3 bases, with 15 bases separating them. The CDR3 totals 14 residues. The CDR3: CASRSTRTDYEQYF. The CDR3 DNA reads TGTGCCAGCAGATCAACACGGACAGACTACGAGCAGTACTTC.

V usage is TRBV29-1 and J usage is TRBJ2-5, with 12 bases that match TRBD1. Trimming at V came to 0 bases and at J to 4 bases, leaving 6 bases not matched to a gene. The CDR3 runs 16 residues. The V gene's germline CDR1 is SQVTM and CDR2 ANQGSEA. The CDR3 region is CSVEDSRDRGRETQYF. Written as DNA, the CDR3 is TGCAGCGTTGAAGATTCTCGGGACAGGGGGCGAGAGACCCAGTACTTC.

V gene TRBV19 combines with J gene TRBJ2-7, with a tentative D call TRBD2 (5 bases). V shed 5 bases and J shed 2 bases, with 19 bases lying between them. The CDR3 is 16 residues long. Germline V gene lookup returns CDR1 LNHDA and CDR2 SQIVND (reference sequence). The CDR3 sequence: CASSLYRGPTPYEQYF. CDR3 nucleotides: TGTGCCAGTAGTCTATACAGAGGGCCCACCCCCTACGAGCAGTACTTC.

V usage is TRBV5-1 and J usage is TRBJ2-2; 8 bases align to TRBD2. The CDR3 extends over 16 amino acids. With 1 base clipped from V and 1 base from J, the junction kept 3 bases outside the gene matches. Germline V gives CDR1 SGHRS, CDR2 YFSETQ. The CDR3 region is CASSLPAGVNTGELFF. The CDR3 DNA follows: TGCGCCAGCAGCTTGCCAGCGGGAGTGAACACCGGGGAGCTGTTTTTT.

This chain uses TRBV19 with TRBJ2-7; TRBD1 matches at 10 bases. Per germline, CDR1 LNHDA and CDR2 SQIVND (reference sequence). The V gene end was trimmed by 8 bases and the J gene end by 1 base; junction bases not matched to a gene: 11. This CDR3 region has 16 residues. CDR3 sequence reads: CASRGDRDRGSYEQYF. The DNA of the CDR3 is TGTGCCAGTCGAGGGGATAGGGACAGGGGATCCTACGAGCAGTACTTC. The full variable domain, completed using reference TRBV19 and TRBJ2-7, is DGGITQSPKYLFRKEGQNVTLSCEQNLNHDAMYWYRQDPGQGLRLIYYSQIVNDFQKGDIAEGYSVSREKKESFPLTVTSAQKNPTAFYLCASRGDRDRGSYEQYFGPGTRLTVT.

The V gene is TRBV15, the J gene TRBJ2-1, with 11 bases matching TRBD2. This CDR3 contains 16 residues. J was trimmed by 3 bases and V by 1 base; bases with no gene match: 2. Germline assignment: CDR1 LNHNV and CDR2 YYDKDF (reference sequence). DNA for the CDR3: TGTGCCACCAGCAGAGGCGGGACTAGCGGCTACAATGAGCAGTTCTTC. It yields the protein CATSRGGTSGYNEQFF.

This chain uses TRBV7-2 with TRBJ2-5; 8 bases match TRBD1. V shed 5 bases and J 3 bases; nucleotides not matched to a gene: 5. CDR1 is SGHTA and CDR2 is FQGNSA in the germline V gene. The CDR3 has 14 amino acids. The DNA for the CDR3 is TGTGCCAGCAGCCGGACAGGGTCGAAAGAGACCCAGTACTTC. This codes for CASSRTGSKETQYF.

This chain connects TRBV19 to TRBJ2-7, with D possibly being TRBD2 (6 bases). The CDR3 is 14 residues long. Trimming pared 6 bases from V and 1 base from J, leaving 13 bases between. The germline CDR1 and CDR2 sequences are LNHDA and SQIVND (reference sequence). The CDR3 DNA reads TGTGCCAGTAGCAATGGGGGGTCTTCCTACGAGCAGTACTTC. It specifies CASSNGGSSYEQYF.

This sequence joins TRBV18 and TRBJ2-7, with D maybe TRBD2 (5 bases). V was pared by 4 bases and J by 5 bases, with 6 bases between. The CDR3 extends over 11 amino acids. Germline CDR1 reads KGHSH; CDR2 reads LQKENI. The CDR3 DNA sequence: TGTGCCAGCTCACGGGGAGACGAGCAGTACTTC. It specifies CASSRGDEQYF.

This clone was recorded once. The chain carries TRBV5-5 and TRBJ1-1; the D gene is possibly TRBD1 (6 bases). This CDR3 has 14 amino acids. Germline values: CDR1 SGHKS, CDR2 YYEKEE (reference sequence). The V gene lost 4 bases and the J gene lost 6 bases, with 16 bases spanning the gap. CDR3 residues: CASSPGQLYAEAFF. The CDR3 DNA is TGTGCCAGCAGCCCAGGACAGCTTTATGCTGAAGCTTTCTTT. Full variable domain (remainder filled in from reference TRBV5-5 and TRBJ1-1): DAGVTQSPTHLIKTRGQQVTLRCSPISGHKSVSWYQQVLGQGPQFIFQYYEKEERGRGNFPDRFSARQFPNYSSELNVNALLLGDSALYLCASSPGQLYAEAFFGQGTRLTVV.

This rearrangement joins TRBV14 to TRBJ1-1; tentatively, D is TRBD1 (5 bases). In germline, CDR1 is SGHDN, CDR2 FVKESK. With 9 bases removed from V and 1 base from J, the gap between germline ends came to 12 bases. The CDR3 has 13 amino acids. The CDR3, as DNA: TGTGCCAGTTCAGACAGAGAGAACACTGAAGCTTTCTTT. Amino acids: CASSDRENTEAFF.

The chain carries TRBV9 and TRBJ2-5, with 14 bases that match TRBD2. J gave up 3 bases and V 4 bases, and 5 bases lay outside the gene matches. CDR1 is SGDLS and CDR2 is YYNGEE in the germline V gene. The CDR3 contains 16 residues. CDR3 sequence (DNA): TGTGCCAGCAGCCCGGGACTAGCGGGGGTTGAAGAGACCCAGTACTTC. Its protein product is CASSPGLAGVEETQYF.

This clone has a handful of counts. The V gene is TRBV11-3, the J gene TRBJ2-1, with D possibly TRBD2 on 6 matching bases. CDR1 and CDR2 (germline): SGHNT, YENEEA. V was clipped by 1 base and J by 3 bases, with 10 bases between them. CDR3 length: 15 amino acids. CDR3 loop: CASSLGGRIYNEQFF. As DNA, the CDR3 is TGTGCCAGCAGCTTAGGGGGGAGGATCTACAATGAGCAGTTCTTC. The full variable domain, completed using reference TRBV11-3 and TRBJ2-1, is EAGVVQSPRYKIIEKKQPVAFWCNPISGHNTLYWYLQNLGQGPELLIRYENEEAVDDSQLPKDRFSAERLKGVDSTLKIQPAELGDSAVYLCASSLGGRIYNEQFFGPGTRLTVL.

The rearrangement joins TRBV11-2 to TRBJ2-7; D gene uncertain. Deletions cut 1 base from V and 3 bases from J, with 10 bases between. CDR1 and CDR2 from the germline V gene are SGHAT and FQNNGV. The CDR3 is made up of 14 amino acids. CDR3 residues: CASSLASGRYEQYF. The DNA for the CDR3 is TGTGCCAGCAGCTTAGCGTCTGGGCGCTACGAGCAGTACTTC.

The chain carries TRBV9 and TRBJ2-1; 8 bases map to TRBD1. Germline trimming cut 4 bases from V and 7 bases from J; bases unmatched to any gene: 7. The CDR3 has 14 residues. CDR1 SGDLS and CDR2 YYNGEE come from the germline V gene. CDR3 coding DNA: TGTGCCAGCAGCTCCAGGGGGCCCGGGAATGAGCAGTTCTTC. Its translation is CASSSRGPGNEQFF.

The chain is built from TRBV4-1 and TRBJ2-3; no firm D call. The V end lost 6 bases, the J end lost 6 bases, and 16 bases lay between the germline ends. Germline V lookup: CDR1 MGHRA, CDR2 YSYEKL. The CDR3 loop spans 14 amino acids. CDR3 loop: CASSQTLVGDTQYF. CDR3 coding DNA: TGCGCCAGCAGTCAAACCCTAGTTGGGGATACGCAGTATTTT.

This chain uses TRBV10-1 with TRBJ2-1, with TRBD2 as a possible D gene (5 bases). V lost 0 bases, J lost 7 bases, and 10 bases lay in between. Germline values: CDR1 WNHNN, CDR2 SYGVQD (reference sequence). The CDR3 is 14 residues long. Written as DNA, the CDR3 is TGCGCCAGCAGTGAGTCGGGAGCTTGGAATGAGCAGTTCTTC. It yields the protein CASSESGAWNEQFF.

The CDR3 spells CASSLARSYGYTF. For the CDR3, the DNA is TGTGCCAGCAGCTTAGCGAGGTCGTATGGCTACACCTTC. The chain has TRBV11-1 and TRBJ1-2; D is unclear. Germline CDR1 reads SGHAT; CDR2 reads FQDESV (reference sequence). Trimming removed 0 bases from V and 5 bases from J, with 7 bases in between. The CDR3 spans 13 residues.

This clone appeared once. The chain joins TRBV5-4 to TRBJ2-1; D not certain. The length of the CDR3 is 13 residues. Germline lookup yields CDR1 SGHNT and CDR2 YYREEE (reference sequence). Trimming took off 3 bases at V and 10 bases at J, with 14 bases between the two ends. Written as DNA, the CDR3 is TGTGCCAGCAGCTCGACGGAAATGAGGGAGCAGTTCTTC. It encodes CASSSTEMREQFF.

The chain employs TRBV7-2 and TRBJ2-2, with D hard to call. The CDR3 has 18 amino acids. The ends were cut back, 1 base at V and 1 base at J, with 16 bases in the middle. Germline-derived CDR1 and CDR2 are SGHTA and FQGNSA. DNA for the CDR3: TGTGCCAGCAGCTTAGGCGGCAATTTGGTCCGGAACACCGGGGAGCTGTTTTTT. This codes for CASSLGGNLVRNTGELFF.

This chain links TRBV6-6 with TRBJ2-6; D is possibly TRBD1 (6 bases). Trimming cost V 6 bases and J 0 bases, with 12 bases left between them. CDR1 and CDR2 from the germline V gene are MNHNY and SVGAGI (reference sequence). The CDR3 loop spans 16 amino acids. For the CDR3, the DNA is TGTGCCAGCAGCCCAGGGGCGCACTCTGGGGCCAACGTCCTGACTTTC. Residues: CASSPGAHSGANVLTF.

The chain recombines TRBV7-6 with TRBJ2-7; 13 nucleotides line up with TRBD2. Looked up from germline, CDR1 is SGHVS and CDR2 is FNYEAQ. The CDR3 extends over 17 amino acids. V was clipped by 5 bases and J by 2 bases; unmatched bases: 9. The CDR3 reads CASSPKLGTSGTYEQYF. CDR3 nucleotide sequence: TGTGCCAGCAGCCCAAAACTTGGGACTAGCGGGACCTACGAGCAGTACTTC.

The V gene is TRBV29-1, the J gene TRBJ1-5, with 7 bases identical to TRBD1. The CDR3 totals 14 residues. Trimming cost V 5 bases and J 1 base; bases outside gene matches: 5. Looked up from germline, CDR1 is SQVTM and CDR2 is ANQGSEA. CDR3 protein: CSVSTGQSNQPQHF. The DNA for the CDR3 is TGCAGCGTTTCGACAGGGCAGAGCAATCAGCCCCAGCATTTT.